This T cell receptor beta chain originates from a study of shared clonotypes between healthy human individuals. V shed 6 bases, J shed 6 bases, and the junction held 9 bases outside the gene matches. CDR1 and CDR2 from the germline V gene are MNHEY and SVGAGI. CDR3 size: 15 residues. Libraries were prepared by immunoSEQ multiplex PCR; TCRdb keeps only in-frame clonotypes and omits some of them. The sample carries some 2,000,000 clones, over 85% recorded once. Sequenced: naive CD4+ T cells sorted from blood. As to subset: CD45RA+ positively selected. This receptor was taken from a man aged 18 to 30 in good health. The rearrangement links TRBV6-5 to TRBJ2-2; 8 nucleotides align to TRBD1. CDR3 in amino acids: CASSRKDRDSGELFF. The CDR3 nucleotides read TGTGCCAGCAGCAGGAAGGACAGGGACTCCGGGGAGCTGTTTTTT.